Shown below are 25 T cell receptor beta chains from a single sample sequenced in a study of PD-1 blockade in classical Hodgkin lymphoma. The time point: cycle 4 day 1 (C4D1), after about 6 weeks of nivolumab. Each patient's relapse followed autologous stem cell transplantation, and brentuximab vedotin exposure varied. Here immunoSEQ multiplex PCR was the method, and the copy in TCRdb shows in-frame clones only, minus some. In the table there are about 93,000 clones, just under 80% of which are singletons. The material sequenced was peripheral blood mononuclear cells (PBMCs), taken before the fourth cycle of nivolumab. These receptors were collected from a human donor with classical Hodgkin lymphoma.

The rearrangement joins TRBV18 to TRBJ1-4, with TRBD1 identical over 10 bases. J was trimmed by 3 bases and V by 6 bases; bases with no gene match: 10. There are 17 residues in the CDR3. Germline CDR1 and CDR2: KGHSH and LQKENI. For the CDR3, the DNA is TGTGCCAGCTCCCAACGACAGGGGGCGGTTTCTAATGAAAAACTGTTTTTT. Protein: CASSQRQGAVSNEKLFF.

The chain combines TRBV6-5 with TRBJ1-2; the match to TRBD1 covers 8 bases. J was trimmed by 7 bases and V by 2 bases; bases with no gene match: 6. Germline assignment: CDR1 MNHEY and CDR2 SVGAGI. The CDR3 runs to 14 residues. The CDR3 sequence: CASSYGSGGFGYTF. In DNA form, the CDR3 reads TGTGCCAGCAGTTACGGGTCAGGGGGCTTTGGCTACACCTTC.

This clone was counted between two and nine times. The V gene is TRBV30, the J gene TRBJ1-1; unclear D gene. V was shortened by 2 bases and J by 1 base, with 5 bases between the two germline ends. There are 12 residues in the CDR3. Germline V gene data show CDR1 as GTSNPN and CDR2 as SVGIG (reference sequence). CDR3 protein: CAWSSANTEAFF. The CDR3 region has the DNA TGTGCCTGGAGTTCAGCGAACACTGAAGCTTTCTTT.

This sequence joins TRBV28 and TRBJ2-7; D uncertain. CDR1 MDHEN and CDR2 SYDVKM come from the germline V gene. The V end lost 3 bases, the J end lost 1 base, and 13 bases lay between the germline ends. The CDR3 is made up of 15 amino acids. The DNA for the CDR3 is TGTGCCAGCAGTTTCCTGGGCGTGACATCCTACGAGCAGTACTTC. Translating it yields CASSFLGVTSYEQYF. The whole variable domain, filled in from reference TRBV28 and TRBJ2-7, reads DVKVTQSSRYLVKRTGEKVFLECVQDMDHENMFWYRQDPGLGLRLIYFSYDVKMKEKGDIPEGYSVSREKKERFSLILESASTNQTSMYLCASSFLGVTSYEQYFGPGTRLTVT.

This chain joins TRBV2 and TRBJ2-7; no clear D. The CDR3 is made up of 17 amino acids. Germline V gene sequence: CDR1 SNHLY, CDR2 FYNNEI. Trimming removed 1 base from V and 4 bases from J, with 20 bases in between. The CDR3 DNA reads TGTGCCAGCAGTGAAGGGTGGCCAGCAGTTCGAAGATACGAGCAGTACTTC. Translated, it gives CASSEGWPAVRRYEQYF.

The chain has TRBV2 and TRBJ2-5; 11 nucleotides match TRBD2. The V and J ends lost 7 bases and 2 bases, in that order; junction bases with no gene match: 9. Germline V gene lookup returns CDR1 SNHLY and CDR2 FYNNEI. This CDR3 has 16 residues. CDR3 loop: CASKSLTSGEQETQYF. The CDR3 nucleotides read TGTGCCAGCAAGTCTCTGACTAGCGGGGAACAAGAGACCCAGTACTTC.

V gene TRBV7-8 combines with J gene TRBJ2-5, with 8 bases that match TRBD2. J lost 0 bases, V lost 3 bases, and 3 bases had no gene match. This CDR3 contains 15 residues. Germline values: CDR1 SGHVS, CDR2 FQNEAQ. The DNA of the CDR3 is TGTGCCAGCAGCTTTAGCGGGGCTAACCAAGAGACCCAGTACTTC. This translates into CASSFSGANQETQYF. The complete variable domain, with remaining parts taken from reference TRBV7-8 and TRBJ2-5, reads GAGVSQSPRYKVAKRGQDVALRCDPISGHVSLFWYQQALGQGPEFLTYFQNEAQLDKSGLPSDRFFAERPEGSVSTLKIQRTQQEDSAVYLCASSFSGANQETQYFGPGTRLLVL.

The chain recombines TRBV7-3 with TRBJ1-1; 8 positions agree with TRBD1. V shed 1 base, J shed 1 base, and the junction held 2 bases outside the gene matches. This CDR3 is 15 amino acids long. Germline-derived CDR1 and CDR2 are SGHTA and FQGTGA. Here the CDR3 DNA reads TGTGCCAGCAGCTTAAGCGACAGGGGGAACACTGAAGCTTTCTTT. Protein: CASSLSDRGNTEAFF.

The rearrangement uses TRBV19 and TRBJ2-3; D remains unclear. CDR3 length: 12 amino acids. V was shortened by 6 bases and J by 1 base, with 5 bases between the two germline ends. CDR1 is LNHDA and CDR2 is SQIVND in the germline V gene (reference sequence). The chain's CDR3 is CASSGRTDTQYF. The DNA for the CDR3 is TGTGCCAGTAGCGGTCGCACAGATACGCAGTATTTT.

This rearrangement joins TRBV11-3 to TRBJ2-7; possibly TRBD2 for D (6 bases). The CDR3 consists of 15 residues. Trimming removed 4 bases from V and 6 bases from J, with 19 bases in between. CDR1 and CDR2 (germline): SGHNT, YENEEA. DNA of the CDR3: TGTGCCAGCAGCTCGGAGGCTAGCGTTTTGGGCGAGCAGTACTTC. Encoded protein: CASSSEASVLGEQYF.

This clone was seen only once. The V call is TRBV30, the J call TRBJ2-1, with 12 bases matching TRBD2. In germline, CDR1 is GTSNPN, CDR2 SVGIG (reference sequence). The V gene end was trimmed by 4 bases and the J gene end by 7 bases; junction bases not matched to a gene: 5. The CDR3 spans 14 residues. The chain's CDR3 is CAWTRLAGVNEQFF. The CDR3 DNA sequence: TGTGCCTGGACGCGACTAGCGGGAGTTAATGAGCAGTTCTTC.

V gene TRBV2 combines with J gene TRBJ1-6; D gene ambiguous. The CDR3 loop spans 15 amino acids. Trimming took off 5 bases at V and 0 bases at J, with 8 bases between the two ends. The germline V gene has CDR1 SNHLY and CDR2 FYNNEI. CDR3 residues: CASSIQSSYNSPLHF. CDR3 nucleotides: TGTGCCAGCAGTATACAGAGCTCCTATAATTCACCCCTCCACTTT.

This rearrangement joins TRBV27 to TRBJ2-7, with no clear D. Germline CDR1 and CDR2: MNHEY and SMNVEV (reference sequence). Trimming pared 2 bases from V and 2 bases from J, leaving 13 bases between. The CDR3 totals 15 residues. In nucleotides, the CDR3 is TGTGCCAGCAGTTTAAACCCAGGTTTGCCCTACGAGCAGTACTTC. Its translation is CASSLNPGLPYEQYF.

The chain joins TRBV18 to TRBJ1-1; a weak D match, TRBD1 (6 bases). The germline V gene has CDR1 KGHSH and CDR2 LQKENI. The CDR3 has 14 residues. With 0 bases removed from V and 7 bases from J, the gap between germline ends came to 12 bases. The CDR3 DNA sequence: TGTGCCAGCTCACCACCGGTACAGGGAATTGAAGCTTTCTTT. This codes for CASSPPVQGIEAFF.

In DNA form, the CDR3 reads TGTGCCTGGAAGGGCATGTACTACGAGCAGTACTTC. This gives the protein CAWKGMYYEQYF. The rearrangement joins TRBV30 to TRBJ2-7; no clear D gene. CDR3 size: 12 residues. The germline V gene encodes CDR1 GTSNPN and CDR2 SVGIG (reference sequence). The V end lost 4 bases, the J end lost 3 bases, and 10 bases lay between the germline ends.

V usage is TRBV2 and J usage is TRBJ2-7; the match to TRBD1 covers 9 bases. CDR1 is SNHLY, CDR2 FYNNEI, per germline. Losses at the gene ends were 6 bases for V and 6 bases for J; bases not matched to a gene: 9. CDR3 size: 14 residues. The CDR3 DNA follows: TGTGCCAGCAGGAGGACAGGGGCCCTTAGCGAGCAGTACTTC. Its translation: CASRRTGALSEQYF. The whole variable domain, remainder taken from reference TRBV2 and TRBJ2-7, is EPEVTQTPSHQVTQMGQEVILRCVPISNHLYFYWYRQILGQKVEFLVSFYNNEISEKSEIFDDQFSVERPDGSNFTLKIRSTKLEDSAMYFCASRRTGALSEQYFGPGTRLTVT.

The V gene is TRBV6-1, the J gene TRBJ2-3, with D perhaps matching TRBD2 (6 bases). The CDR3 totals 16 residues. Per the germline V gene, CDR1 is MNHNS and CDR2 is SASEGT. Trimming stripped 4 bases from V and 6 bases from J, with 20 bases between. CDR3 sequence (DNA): TGTGCCAGCAGTGCTACGGGACTCCACTCGGGGGATACGCAGTATTTT. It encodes CASSATGLHSGDTQYF.

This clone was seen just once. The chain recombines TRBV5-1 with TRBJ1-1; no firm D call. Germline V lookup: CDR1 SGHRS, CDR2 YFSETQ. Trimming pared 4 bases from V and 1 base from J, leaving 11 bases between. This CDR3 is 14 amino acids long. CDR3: CASSIGIGNTEAFF. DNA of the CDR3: TGCGCCAGCAGCATCGGTATAGGGAACACTGAAGCTTTCTTT.

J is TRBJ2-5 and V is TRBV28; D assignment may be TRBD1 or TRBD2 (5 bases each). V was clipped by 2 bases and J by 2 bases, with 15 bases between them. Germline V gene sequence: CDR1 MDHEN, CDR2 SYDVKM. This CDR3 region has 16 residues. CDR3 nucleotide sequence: TGTGCCAGCAGTTTAGGGTATAGGTGGGGGCAAGAGACCCAGTACTTC. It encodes CASSLGYRWGQETQYF. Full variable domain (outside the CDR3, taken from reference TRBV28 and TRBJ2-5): DVKVTQSSRYLVKRTGEKVFLECVQDMDHENMFWYRQDPGLGLRLIYFSYDVKMKEKGDIPEGYSVSREKKERFSLILESASTNQTSMYLCASSLGYRWGQETQYFGPGTRLLVL.

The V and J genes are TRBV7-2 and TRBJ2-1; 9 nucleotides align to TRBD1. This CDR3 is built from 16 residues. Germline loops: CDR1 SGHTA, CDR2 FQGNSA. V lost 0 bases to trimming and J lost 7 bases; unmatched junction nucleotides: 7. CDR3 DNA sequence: TGTGCCAGCAGCTTAGCGCTCGGACAGGGGATTAATGAGCAGTTCTTC. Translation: CASSLALGQGINEQFF.

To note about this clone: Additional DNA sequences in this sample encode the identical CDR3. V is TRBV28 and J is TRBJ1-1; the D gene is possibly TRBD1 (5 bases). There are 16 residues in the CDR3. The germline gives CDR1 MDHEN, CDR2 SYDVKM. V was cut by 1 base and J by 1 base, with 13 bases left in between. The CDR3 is CASSLSPGSGNTEAFF. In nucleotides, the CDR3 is TGTGCCAGCAGTTTATCCCCAGGGAGTGGGAACACTGAAGCTTTCTTT. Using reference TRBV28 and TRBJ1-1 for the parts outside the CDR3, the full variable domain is DVKVTQSSRYLVKRTGEKVFLECVQDMDHENMFWYRQDPGLGLRLIYFSYDVKMKEKGDIPEGYSVSREKKERFSLILESASTNQTSMYLCASSLSPGSGNTEAFFGQGTRLTVV.

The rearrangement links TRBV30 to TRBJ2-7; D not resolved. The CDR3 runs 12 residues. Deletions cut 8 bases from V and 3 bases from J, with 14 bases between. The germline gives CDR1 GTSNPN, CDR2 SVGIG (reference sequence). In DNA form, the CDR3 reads TGTGCCCAAAGGACGCGTAACTACGAGCAGTACTTC. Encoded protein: CAQRTRNYEQYF.

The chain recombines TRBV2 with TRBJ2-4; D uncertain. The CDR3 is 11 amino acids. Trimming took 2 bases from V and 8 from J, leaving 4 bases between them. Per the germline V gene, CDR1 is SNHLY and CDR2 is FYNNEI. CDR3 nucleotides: TGTGCCAGCAGTGAAATGGACATTCAGTACTTC. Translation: CASSEMDIQYF.

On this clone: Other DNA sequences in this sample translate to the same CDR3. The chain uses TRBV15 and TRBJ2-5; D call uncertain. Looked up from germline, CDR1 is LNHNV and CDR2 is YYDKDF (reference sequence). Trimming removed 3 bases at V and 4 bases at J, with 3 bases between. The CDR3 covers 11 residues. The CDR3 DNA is TGTGCCACCAGCAGGGGAGAGACCCAGTACTTC. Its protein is CATSRGETQYF.

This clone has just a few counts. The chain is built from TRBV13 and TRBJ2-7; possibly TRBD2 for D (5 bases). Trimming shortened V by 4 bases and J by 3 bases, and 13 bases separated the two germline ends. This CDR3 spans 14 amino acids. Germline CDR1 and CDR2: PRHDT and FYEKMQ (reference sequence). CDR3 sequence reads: CASSSWGVNYEQYF. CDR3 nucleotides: TGTGCCAGCAGCTCGTGGGGAGTTAACTACGAGCAGTACTTC. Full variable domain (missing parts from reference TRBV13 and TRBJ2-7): AAGVIQSPRHLIKEKRETATLKCYPIPRHDTVYWYQQGPGQDPQFLISFYEKMQSDKGSIPDRFSAQQFSDYHSELNMSSLELGDSALYFCASSSWGVNYEQYFGPGTRLTVT.